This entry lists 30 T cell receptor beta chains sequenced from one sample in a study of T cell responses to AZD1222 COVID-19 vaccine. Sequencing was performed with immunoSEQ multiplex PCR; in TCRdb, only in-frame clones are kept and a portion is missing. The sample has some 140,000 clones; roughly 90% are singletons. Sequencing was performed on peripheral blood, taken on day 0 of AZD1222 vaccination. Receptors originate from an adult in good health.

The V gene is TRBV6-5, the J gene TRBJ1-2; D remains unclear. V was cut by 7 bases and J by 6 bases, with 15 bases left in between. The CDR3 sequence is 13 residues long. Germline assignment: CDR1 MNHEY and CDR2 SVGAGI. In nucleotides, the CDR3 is TGTGCCAGCACCCCCCGGGCCGGGGATGGCTACACCTTC. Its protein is CASTPRAGDGYTF.

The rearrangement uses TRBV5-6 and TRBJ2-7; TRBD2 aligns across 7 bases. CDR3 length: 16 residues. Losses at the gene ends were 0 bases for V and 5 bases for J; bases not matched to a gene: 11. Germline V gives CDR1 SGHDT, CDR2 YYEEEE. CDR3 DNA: TGTGCCAGCAGCTTGGTAGGCGGGAGTTTTCTCGACGAGCAGTACTTC. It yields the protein CASSLVGGSFLDEQYF.

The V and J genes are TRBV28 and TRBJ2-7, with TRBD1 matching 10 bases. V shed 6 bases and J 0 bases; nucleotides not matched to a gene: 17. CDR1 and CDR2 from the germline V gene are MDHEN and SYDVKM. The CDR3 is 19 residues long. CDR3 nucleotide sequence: TGTGCCAGCAGCTTAGGATTGGGACAGGGGCCGAACTACTCCTACGAGCAGTACTTC. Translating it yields CASSLGLGQGPNYSYEQYF.

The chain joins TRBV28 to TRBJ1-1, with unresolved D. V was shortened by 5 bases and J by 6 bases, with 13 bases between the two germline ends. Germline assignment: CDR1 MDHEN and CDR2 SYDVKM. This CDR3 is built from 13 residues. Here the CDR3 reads CASSLPEAPEAFF. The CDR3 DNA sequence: TGTGCCAGCAGTCTGCCAGAAGCCCCTGAAGCTTTCTTT. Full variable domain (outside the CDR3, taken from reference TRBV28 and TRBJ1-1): DVKVTQSSRYLVKRTGEKVFLECVQDMDHENMFWYRQDPGLGLRLIYFSYDVKMKEKGDIPEGYSVSREKKERFSLILESASTNQTSMYLCASSLPEAPEAFFGQGTRLTVV.

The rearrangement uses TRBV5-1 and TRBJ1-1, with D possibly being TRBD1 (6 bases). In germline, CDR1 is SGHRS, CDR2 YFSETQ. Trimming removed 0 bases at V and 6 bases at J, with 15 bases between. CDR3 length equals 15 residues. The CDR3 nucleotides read TGCGCCAGCAGCTTGGTGAGGGAGGGGGTCCCTGAAGCTTTCTTT. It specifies CASSLVREGVPEAFF.

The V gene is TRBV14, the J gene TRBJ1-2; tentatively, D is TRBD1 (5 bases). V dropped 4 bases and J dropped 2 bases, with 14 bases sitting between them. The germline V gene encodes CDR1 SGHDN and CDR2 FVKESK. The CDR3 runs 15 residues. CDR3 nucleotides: TGTGCCAGCAGCCCCCATGGGGCCCCCAACTATGGCTACACCTTC. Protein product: CASSPHGAPNYGYTF.

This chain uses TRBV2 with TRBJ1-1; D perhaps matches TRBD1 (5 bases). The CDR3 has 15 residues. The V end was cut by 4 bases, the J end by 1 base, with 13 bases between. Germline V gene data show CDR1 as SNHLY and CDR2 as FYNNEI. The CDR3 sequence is CASSAPSGANTEAFF. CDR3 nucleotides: TGTGCCAGCAGTGCCCCCAGTGGGGCGAACACTGAAGCTTTCTTT.

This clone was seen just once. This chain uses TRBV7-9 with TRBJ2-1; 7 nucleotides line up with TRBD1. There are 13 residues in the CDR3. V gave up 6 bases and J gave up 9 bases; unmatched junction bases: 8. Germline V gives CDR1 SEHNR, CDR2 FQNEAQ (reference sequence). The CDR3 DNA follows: TGTGCCAGCAGTAACTGGGACAGACCTGAGCAGTTCTTC. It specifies CASSNWDRPEQFF.

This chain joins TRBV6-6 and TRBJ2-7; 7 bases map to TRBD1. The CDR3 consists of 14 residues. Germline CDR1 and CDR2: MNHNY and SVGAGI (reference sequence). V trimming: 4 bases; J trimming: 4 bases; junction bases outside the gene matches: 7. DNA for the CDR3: TGTGCCAGCAGTTTGCCAGGGGGTCCGTACGAGCAGTACTTC. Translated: CASSLPGGPYEQYF.

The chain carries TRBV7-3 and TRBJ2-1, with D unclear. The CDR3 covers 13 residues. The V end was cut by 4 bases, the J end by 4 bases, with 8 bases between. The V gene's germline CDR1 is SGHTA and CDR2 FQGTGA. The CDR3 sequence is CASSSPIYNEQFF. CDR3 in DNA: TGTGCCAGCAGCTCCCCTATTTACAATGAGCAGTTCTTC.

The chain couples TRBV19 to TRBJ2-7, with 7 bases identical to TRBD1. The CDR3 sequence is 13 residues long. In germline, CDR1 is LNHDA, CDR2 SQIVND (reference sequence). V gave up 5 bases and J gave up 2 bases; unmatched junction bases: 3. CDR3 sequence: CASSWDSTYEQYF. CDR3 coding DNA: TGTGCCAGTAGTTGGGACAGCACCTACGAGCAGTACTTC.

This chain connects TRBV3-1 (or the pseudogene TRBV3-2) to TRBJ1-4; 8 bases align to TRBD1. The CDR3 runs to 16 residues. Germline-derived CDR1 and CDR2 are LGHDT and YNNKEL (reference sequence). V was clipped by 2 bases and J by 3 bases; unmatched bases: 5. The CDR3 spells CASSQWLDRANEKLFF. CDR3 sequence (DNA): TGTGCCAGCAGCCAATGGTTGGACAGGGCTAATGAAAAACTGTTTTTT.

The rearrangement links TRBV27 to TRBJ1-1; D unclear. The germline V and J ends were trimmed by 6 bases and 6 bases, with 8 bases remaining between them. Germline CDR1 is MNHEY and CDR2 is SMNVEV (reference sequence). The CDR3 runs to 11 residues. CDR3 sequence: CASRLGPEAFF. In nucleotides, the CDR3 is TGTGCCAGCAGGTTAGGGCCTGAAGCTTTCTTT.

The CDR3 here is CASSPGFWGYTF. The CDR3, as DNA: TGTGCCAGCAGTCCGGGGTTCTGGGGCTACACCTTC. The rearrangement uses TRBV28 and TRBJ1-2, with D uncertain. Germline CDR1 MDHEN, CDR2 SYDVKM. V was pared by 5 bases and J by 8 bases, with 12 bases between. The CDR3 runs to 12 residues.

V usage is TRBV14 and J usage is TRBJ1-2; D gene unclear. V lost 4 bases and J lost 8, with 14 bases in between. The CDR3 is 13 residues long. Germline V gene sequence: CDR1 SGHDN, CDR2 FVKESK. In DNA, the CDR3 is TGTGCCAGCAGCCCCATTCAGAGTAGGGGCTACACCTTC. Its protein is CASSPIQSRGYTF.

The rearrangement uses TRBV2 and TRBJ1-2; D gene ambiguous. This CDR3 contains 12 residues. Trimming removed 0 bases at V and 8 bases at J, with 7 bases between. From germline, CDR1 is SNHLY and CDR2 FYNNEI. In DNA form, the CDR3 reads TGTGCCAGCAGTGAAGCCCGACTAGGCTACACCTTC. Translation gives CASSEARLGYTF.

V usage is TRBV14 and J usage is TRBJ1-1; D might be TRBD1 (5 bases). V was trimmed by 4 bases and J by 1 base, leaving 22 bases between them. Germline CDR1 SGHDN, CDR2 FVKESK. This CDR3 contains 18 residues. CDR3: CASSPIVSPAGTNTEAFF. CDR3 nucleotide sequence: TGTGCCAGCAGCCCGATCGTCTCCCCTGCGGGGACGAACACTGAAGCTTTCTTT.

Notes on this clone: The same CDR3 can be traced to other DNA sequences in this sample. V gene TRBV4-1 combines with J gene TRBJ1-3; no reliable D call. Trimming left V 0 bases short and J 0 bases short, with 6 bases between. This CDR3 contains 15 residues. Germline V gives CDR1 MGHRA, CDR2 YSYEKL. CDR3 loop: CASSQDPGSGNTIYF. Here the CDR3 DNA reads TGCGCCAGCAGCCAAGATCCGGGCTCTGGAAACACCATATATTTT.

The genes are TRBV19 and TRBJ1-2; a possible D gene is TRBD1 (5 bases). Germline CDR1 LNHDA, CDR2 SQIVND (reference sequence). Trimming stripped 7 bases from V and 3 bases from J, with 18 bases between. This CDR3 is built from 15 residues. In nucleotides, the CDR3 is TGTGCCAGTATGTCTCCGGGGGGAGGAGACTATGGCTACACCTTC. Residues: CASMSPGGGDYGYTF.

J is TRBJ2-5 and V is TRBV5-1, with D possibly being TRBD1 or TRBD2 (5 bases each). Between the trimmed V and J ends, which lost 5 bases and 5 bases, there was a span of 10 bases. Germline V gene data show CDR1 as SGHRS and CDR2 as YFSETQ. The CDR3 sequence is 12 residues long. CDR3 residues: CASRRGWETQYF. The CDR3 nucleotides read TGCGCCAGCAGACGGGGCTGGGAGACCCAGTACTTC.

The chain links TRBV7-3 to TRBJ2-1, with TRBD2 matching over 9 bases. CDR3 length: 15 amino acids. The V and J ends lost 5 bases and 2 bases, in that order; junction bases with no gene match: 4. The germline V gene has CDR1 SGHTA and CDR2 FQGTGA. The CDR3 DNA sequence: TGTGCCAGCAGCGCCGTAGCGGGGGCCTACAATGAGCAGTTCTTC. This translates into CASSAVAGAYNEQFF.

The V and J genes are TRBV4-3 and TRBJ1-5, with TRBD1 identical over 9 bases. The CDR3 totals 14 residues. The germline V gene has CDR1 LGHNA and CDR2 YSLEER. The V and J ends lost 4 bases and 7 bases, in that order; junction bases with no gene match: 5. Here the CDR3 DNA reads TGCGCCAGCAGCCTAGACAGGGGGAGACAGCCCCAGCATTTT. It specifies CASSLDRGRQPQHF.

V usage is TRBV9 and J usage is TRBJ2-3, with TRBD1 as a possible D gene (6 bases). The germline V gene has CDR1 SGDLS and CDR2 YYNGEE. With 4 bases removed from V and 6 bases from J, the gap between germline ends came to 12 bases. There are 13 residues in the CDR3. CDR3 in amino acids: CASSKGQWDTQYF. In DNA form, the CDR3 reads TGTGCCAGCAGCAAAGGACAGTGGGATACGCAGTATTTT.

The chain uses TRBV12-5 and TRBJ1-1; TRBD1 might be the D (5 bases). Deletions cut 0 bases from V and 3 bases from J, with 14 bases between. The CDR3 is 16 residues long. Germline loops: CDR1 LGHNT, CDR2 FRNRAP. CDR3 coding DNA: TGTGCTAGTGGTTTGGTACTCGCGGGAGGGGACACTGAAGCTTTCTTT. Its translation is CASGLVLAGGDTEAFF.

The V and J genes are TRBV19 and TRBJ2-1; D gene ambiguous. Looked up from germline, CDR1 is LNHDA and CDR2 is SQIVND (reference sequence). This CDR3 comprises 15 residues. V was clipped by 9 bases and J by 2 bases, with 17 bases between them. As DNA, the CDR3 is TGTGCCAGCGTCGCCGGCGAGACGGCCTACAATGAGCAGTTCTTC. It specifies CASVAGETAYNEQFF.

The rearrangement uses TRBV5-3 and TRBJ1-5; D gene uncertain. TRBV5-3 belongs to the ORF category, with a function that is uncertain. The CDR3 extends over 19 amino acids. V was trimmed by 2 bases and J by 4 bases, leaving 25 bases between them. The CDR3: CARSLTRQVEFGRNQPQHF. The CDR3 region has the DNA TGTGCCAGAAGCTTAACCAGGCAGGTGGAGTTTGGAAGGAATCAGCCCCAGCATTTT.

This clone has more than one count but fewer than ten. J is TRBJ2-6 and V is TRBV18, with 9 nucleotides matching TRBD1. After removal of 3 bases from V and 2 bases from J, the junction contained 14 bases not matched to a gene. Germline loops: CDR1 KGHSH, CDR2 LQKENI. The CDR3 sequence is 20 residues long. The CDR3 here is CASSPRPGQGKQAGANVLTF. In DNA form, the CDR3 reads TGTGCCAGCTCACCGCGTCCTGGACAGGGGAAGCAGGCTGGGGCCAACGTCCTGACTTTC.

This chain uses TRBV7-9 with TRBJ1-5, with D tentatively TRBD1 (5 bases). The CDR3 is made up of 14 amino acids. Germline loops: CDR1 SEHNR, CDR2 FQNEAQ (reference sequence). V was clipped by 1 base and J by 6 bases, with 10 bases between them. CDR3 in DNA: TGTGCCAGCAGCTTAGGAGGGGAGCTTCAGCCCCAGCATTTT. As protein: CASSLGGELQPQHF. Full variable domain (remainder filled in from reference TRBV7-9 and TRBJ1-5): DTGVSQNPRHKITKRGQNVTFRCDPISEHNRLYWYRQTLGQGPEFLTYFQNEAQLEKSRLLSDRFSAERPKGSFSTLEIQRTEQGDSAMYLCASSLGGELQPQHFGDGTRLSIL.

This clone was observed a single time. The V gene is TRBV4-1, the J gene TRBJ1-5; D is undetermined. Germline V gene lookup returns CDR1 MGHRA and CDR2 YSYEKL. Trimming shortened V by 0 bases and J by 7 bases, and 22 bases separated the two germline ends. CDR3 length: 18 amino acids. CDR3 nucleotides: TGCGCCAGCAGCCAAGATATTCAGTTGGAGGGAGGGCAGCAGCCCCAGCATTTT. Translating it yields CASSQDIQLEGGQQPQHF.

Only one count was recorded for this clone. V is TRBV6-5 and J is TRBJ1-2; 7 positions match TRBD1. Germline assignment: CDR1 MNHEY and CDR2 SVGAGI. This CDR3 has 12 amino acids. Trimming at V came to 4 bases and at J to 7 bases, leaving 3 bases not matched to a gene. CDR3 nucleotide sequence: TGTGCCAGCAGTTCGACAGGGATTGGCTACACCTTC. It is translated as CASSSTGIGYTF.